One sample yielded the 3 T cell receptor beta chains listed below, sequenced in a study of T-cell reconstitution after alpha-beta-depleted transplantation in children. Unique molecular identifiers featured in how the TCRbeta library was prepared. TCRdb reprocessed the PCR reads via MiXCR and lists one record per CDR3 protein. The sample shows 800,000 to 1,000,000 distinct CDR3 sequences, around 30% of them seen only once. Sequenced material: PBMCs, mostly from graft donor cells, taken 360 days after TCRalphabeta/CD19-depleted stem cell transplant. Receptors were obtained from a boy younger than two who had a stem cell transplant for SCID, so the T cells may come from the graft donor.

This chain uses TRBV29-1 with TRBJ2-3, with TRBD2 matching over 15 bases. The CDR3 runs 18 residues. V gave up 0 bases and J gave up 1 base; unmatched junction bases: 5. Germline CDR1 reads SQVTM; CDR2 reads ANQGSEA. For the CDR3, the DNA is TGCAGCGTTGAAGATTCCGGGACTAGCGGGGGGCGCACAGATACGCAGTATTTT. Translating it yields CSVEDSGTSGGRTDTQYF.

The DNA of the CDR3 is TGTGCTATCAGGGGCATATCAAACTCTGGGGCCAACGTCCTGACTTTC. This gives the protein CAIRGISNSGANVLTF. The V call is TRBV12-5, the J call TRBJ2-6; perhaps TRBD1 as D (6 bases). There are 16 residues in the CDR3. V was clipped by 10 bases and J by 0 bases, with 16 bases between them. Germline V gives CDR1 LGHNT, CDR2 FRNRAP.

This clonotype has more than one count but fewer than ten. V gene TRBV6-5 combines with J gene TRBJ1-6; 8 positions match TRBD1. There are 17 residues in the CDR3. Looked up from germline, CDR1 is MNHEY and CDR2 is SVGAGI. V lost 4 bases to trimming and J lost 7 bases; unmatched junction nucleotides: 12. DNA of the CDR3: TGTGCCAGCAGTTCCCTGGACAGGGCCTCCCTAAATTCACCCCTCCACTTT. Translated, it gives CASSSLDRASLNSPLHF.